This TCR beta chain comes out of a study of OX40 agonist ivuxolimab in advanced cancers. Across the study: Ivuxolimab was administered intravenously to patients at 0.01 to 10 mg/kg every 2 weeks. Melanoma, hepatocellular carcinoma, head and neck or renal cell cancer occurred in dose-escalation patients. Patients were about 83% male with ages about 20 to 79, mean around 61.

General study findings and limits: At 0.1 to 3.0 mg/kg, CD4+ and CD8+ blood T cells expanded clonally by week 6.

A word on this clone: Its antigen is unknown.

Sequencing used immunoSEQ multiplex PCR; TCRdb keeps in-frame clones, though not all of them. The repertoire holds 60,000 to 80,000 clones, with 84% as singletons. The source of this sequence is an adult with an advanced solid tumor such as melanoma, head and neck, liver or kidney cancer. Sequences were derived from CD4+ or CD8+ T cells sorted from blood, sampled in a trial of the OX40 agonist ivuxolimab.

CDR3 DNA: TGCGCCAGCAGCCAAGTTCCCGGACGGGAGCAGTACTTC. Translation gives CASSQVPGREQYF. This chain links TRBV4-3 with TRBJ2-7, with unresolved D. This CDR3 comprises 13 residues. The germline gives CDR1 LGHNA, CDR2 YSLEER. V lost 1 base to trimming and J lost 7 bases, with 11 bases between them.